This entry describes one T cell receptor beta chain. Germline CDR1 is PRHDT and CDR2 is FYEKMQ (reference sequence). The CDR3 consists of 13 residues. V lost 2 bases to trimming and J lost 6 bases, with 11 bases between them. These data come from a study of blood T cell repertoires in COVID-19. Study-wide context: COVID-19 samples, acute and convalescent, were from the United States, Italy and Spain. PBMCs, B-cell-depleted T cells, or T cells provided the cDNA or gDNA that made up the material.

Per the study methods: Reference gene primer amplification yielded estimated nucleated cell counts. Here immunoSEQ multiplex PCR was the method, and the copy in TCRdb shows in-frame clones only, minus some. That table gives V, J and clone size, and the DNA gave D and trimming. The sample holds 55,000 to 75,000 clones, about 81% seen once. The chain combines TRBV13 with TRBJ2-7, with unresolved D. Sequenced input: peripheral blood. This TCR was recovered from a human donor in a cohort sampled during active COVID-19. The CDR3 DNA sequence: TGTGCCAGCAGCTTAAGTGATTCGCGCGAGCAGTACTTC. The encoded protein is CASSLSDSREQYF.